The clone carrying this T cell receptor beta chain was seen ten or more times. Its antigen is not identified. Trimming left V 5 bases short and J 1 base short, with 8 bases between. The germline CDR1 and CDR2 sequences are SGHVS and FNYEAQ. The CDR3 runs 13 residues. These data are taken from a study of T cell repertoires in cytomegalovirus infection. TCRdb independently ran MiXCR on the reads; one entry per CDR3 protein. This sample has around 430,000 distinct CDR3 sequences; about 39% occur once, and the top ten carry around two fifths. This TCR came from a human donor in good health (CMV status not recorded). Some clones in this sample may be carry-over from other donors' samples. Material: cultured PBMCs, obtained from culture after CMV antigen stimulation. This chain joins TRBV7-6 and TRBJ1-1; unclear D gene. The CDR3 here is CASSLSGNTEAFF. CDR3 DNA: TGTGCCAGCAGCCTGTCAGGGAACACTGAAGCTTTCTTT.